A selection of T cell receptor beta chains follows, all from one sample in a study of prognosis after radiotherapy for stage I lung cancer. TCRdb re-called the multiplex PCR reads with MiXCR, one entry per CDR3 protein. The table shows approximately 41,000 distinct CDR3 sequences, with roughly 24% occurring only once. The material sequenced was PBMCs, taken before or after stereotactic body radiation therapy (not recorded which). These receptors were taken from a donor over 45 with non-small cell lung cancer. The CDR3 runs from the conserved cysteine through the conserved F or W. Each record gives: clone size, J gene, V gene, D gene, CDR3 protein, CDR3 DNA. D genes are given only for firm matches. Some rows mark clone size as missing; the rest say once, few, many or name a class of expanded clone.

many | TRBJ1-1 | TRBV27 | NA | CASSLSGRHNTEAFF | TGTGCCAGCAGTTTATCAGGACGGCATAACACTGAAGCTTTCTTT
NA | TRBJ1-5 | TRBV18 | TRBD1 | CASSPRGDPGTGSRQPQHF | TGTGCCAGCTCACCACGGGGCGACCCCGGGACAGGGAGTCGTCAGCCCCAGCATTTT
many | TRBJ2-5 | TRBV27 | TRBD1 | CASSLRDSLNQETQYF | TGTGCCAGCAGCTTACGGGACAGCCTAAACCAAGAGACCCAGTACTTC
NA | TRBJ1-1 | TRBV30 | TRBD1 | CAWPNRDSRTTEAFF | TGTGCCTGGCCAAACCGGGACAGCCGAACAACTGAAGCTTTCTTT
many | TRBJ2-2 | TRBV19 | NA | CASSMIGWGTANTGELFF | TGTGCAAGTAGTATGATCGGCTGGGGGACGGCGAACACCGGGGAGCTGTTTTTT
NA | TRBJ2-7 | TRBV6-2/TRBV6-3 | NA | CASSSPPEEGSYEQYF | TGTGCCAGCAGTTCCCCCCCCGAGGAGGGCTCCTACGAGCAGTACTTC
many | TRBJ1-1 | TRBV27 | NA | CASRGGGNTEAFF | TGTGCCAGCAGGGGAGGGGGAAACACTGAAGCTTTCTTT
many | TRBJ1-1 | TRBV6-4 | TRBD1 | CASQLFRGRTGRGTEAFF | TGTGCCAGCCAGTTATTTAGGGGGAGGACAGGGAGGGGCACTGAAGCTTTCTTT
many | TRBJ2-7 | TRBV6-2/TRBV6-3 | NA | CASNAGDLVYEQYF | TGTGCCAGCAACGCCGGGGACTTGGTGTACGAGCAGTACTTC
many | TRBJ2-1 | TRBV7-9 | NA | CASSSGANYNEQFF | TGTGCCAGCAGTTCCGGGGCGAACTACAATGAGCAGTTCTTC
NA | TRBJ1-6 | TRBV28 | NA | CAVCGRVCSPLHF | TGTGCCGTCTGTGGCAGGGTATGTTCACCCCTCCACTTT
NA | TRBJ1-1 | TRBV6-7 | TRBD1 | CAIHRGGNTEAFF | TGTGCCATCCACAGGGGGGGGAACACTGAAGCTTTCTTT
many | TRBJ2-6 | TRBV27 | TRBD1 | CASRAPGQVTAGANVLTF | TGTGCCAGCCGCGCTCCGGGACAGGTAACGGCTGGGGCCAACGTCCTGACTTTC
many | TRBJ1-2 | TRBV11-2 | NA | CASSPRLRDDGYTF | TGTGCCAGCAGCCCTCGTTTGCGGGATGATGGCTACACCTTC
many | TRBJ1-6 | TRBV10-3 | NA | CAISPAGGSYNSPLHF | TGTGCCATCAGTCCGGCCGGAGGCTCCTATAATTCACCCCTCCACTTT
many | TRBJ2-1 | TRBV7-7 | NA | CASSPEWGRDNEQFF | TGTGCTAGCAGCCCCGAATGGGGCAGGGACAATGAGCAGTTCTTC
NA | TRBJ2-3 | TRBV20-1 | TRBD2 | CSAPTGTRKADTQYF | TGCAGTGCCCCTACAGGGACTAGAAAGGCAGATACGCAGTATTTT
many | TRBJ2-1 | TRBV28 | NA | CASSRRQTSYNEQFF | TGTGCCAGCAGCCGACGACAGACTAGCTACAATGAGCAGTTCTTC
NA | TRBJ1-5 | TRBV20-1 | TRBD1 | CSARGTVSNQPQHF | TGCAGTGCTAGGGGGACAGTTAGCAATCAGCCCCAGCATTTT
many | TRBJ2-5 | TRBV20-1 | NA | CSARDPNVAPETQYF | TGCAGTGCTAGAGATCCCAACGTGGCCCCAGAGACCCAGTACTTC
many | TRBJ2-5 | TRBV29-1 | TRBD1 | CSLGGRETQYF | TGCAGCTTAGGGGGCAGAGAGACCCAGTACTTC
many | TRBJ2-5 | TRBV20-1 | NA | CSAREERGGQETQYF | TGCAGTGCTAGAGAAGAGAGAGGGGGCCAAGAGACCCAGTACTTC
many | TRBJ1-6 | TRBV7-9 | TRBD1 | CASSVRQGDNSPLHF | TGTGCCAGCAGCGTAAGACAGGGTGATAATTCACCCCTCCACTTT
many | TRBJ2-5 | TRBV10-2 | NA | CASSEGQVPRETQYF | TGCGCCAGCAGTGAGGGCCAGGTCCCCAGAGAGACCCAGTACTTC
NA | TRBJ1-1 | TRBV18 | NA | CASSPPLNTEAFF | TGTGCCAGCTCACCACCCCTGAACACTGAAGCTTTCTTT
NA | TRBJ2-6 | TRBV2 | NA | CASSEKRLSVANVQTF | TGTGCCAGCAGTGAAAAACGGCTCTCTGTGGCCAACGTCCAGACTTTC
many | TRBJ2-6 | TRBV11-2 | NA | CASSFLPPDRSGANVLTF | TGTGCCAGCAGCTTCTTACCACCTGACCGCTCTGGGGCCAACGTCCTGACTTTC
many | TRBJ2-1 | TRBV28 | NA | CASSLEGGGATFF | TGTGCCAGCAGTTTAGAAGGAGGGGGCGCGACGTTCTTC
NA | TRBJ2-1 | TRBV2 | TRBD2 | CASSEDAGLGVNEQFF | TGTGCCAGCAGTGAAGATGCGGGACTAGGAGTGAATGAGCAGTTCTTC